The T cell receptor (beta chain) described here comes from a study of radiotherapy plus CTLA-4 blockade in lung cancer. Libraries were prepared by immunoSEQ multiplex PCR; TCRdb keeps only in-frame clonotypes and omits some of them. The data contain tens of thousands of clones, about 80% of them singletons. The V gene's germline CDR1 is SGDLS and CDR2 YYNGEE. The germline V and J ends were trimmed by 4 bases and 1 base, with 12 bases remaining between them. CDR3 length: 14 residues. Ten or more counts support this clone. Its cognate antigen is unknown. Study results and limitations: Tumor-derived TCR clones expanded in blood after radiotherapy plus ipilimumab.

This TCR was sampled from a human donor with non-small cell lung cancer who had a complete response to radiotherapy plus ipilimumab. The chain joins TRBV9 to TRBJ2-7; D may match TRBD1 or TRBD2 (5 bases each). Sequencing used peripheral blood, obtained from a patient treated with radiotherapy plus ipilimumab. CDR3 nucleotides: TGTGCCAGCAGCCCGGGGCAGTCGTCCTACGAGCAGTACTTC. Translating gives CASSPGQSSYEQYF.